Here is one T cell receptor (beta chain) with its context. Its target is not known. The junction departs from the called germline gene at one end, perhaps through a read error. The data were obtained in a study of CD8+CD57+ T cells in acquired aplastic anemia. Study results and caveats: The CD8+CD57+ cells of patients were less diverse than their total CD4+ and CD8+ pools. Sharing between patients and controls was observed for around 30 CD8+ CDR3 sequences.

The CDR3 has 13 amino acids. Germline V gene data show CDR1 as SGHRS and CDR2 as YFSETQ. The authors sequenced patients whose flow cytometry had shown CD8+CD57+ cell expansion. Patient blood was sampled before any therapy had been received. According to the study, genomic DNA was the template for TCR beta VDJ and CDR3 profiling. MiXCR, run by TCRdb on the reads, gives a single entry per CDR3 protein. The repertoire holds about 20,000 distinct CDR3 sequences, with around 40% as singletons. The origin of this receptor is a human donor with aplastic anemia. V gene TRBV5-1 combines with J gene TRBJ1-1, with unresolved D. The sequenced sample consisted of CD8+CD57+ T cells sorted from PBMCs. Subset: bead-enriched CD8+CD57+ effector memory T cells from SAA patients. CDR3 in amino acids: CASSWAENTEAFF. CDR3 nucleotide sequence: TGTGCCAGCAGCTGGGCGGAGAACACTGAAGCTTTCTTT.